The clone carrying this T cell receptor beta chain was observed a few times. Its antigen remains unidentified. Profiling relied on immunoSEQ multiplex PCR, and the TCRdb table lists in-frame clones only, not all of them. The repertoire holds roughly 10,000 clones, with about two thirds as singletons. This sample is part of a study of CD4+ T cells in melanoma. Study-wide points: CD8+ T cell, macrophage and B cell function reportedly correlated with neoantigen-specific CD4+ T cells. In melanoma, neoantigen-specific CD4+ T cells reportedly differed in differentiation state.

V was shortened by 1 base and J by 3 bases, with 9 bases between the two germline ends. CDR3 length: 15 residues. Germline-derived CDR1 and CDR2 are LGHNA and YNFKEQ. The chain joins TRBV4-2 to TRBJ2-2, with D unresolved. The specimen sequenced was cells from a culture (not recorded whether cultured in vitro). This TCR was sampled from a human donor with melanoma. This chain's CDR3 is CASSQGVIYTGELFF. CDR3 DNA sequence: TGTGCCAGCAGCCAAGGGGTGATTTACACCGGGGAGCTGTTTTTT.